This T cell receptor (beta chain) was recorded in a study of T cells after yellow fever vaccination. Germline CDR1 is ENHRY and CDR2 is SYGVKD. J lost 4 bases, V lost 9 bases, and 5 bases had no gene match. The CDR3 is made up of 14 amino acids. Each CDR3 protein gets one entry after TCRdb re-called the 5' RACE reads with MiXCR. The table has almost 600,000 distinct CDR3 sequences, roughly 13% seen once; the top ten hold over 12%. V is TRBV10-3 and J is TRBJ2-1; the match to TRBD1 covers 11 bases. The sequence was collected from a man aged 25 to 40 who received the YFV17D yellow fever vaccine. The sequences come from PBMCs, collected on the day of the yellow fever booster vaccination. CDR3: CAISGTGGYNEQFF. DNA of the CDR3: TGTGCCATATCCGGGACAGGGGGTTACAATGAGCAGTTCTTC.